These 20 T cell receptor beta chains share one sample of origin, sequenced in a study of quantifying T cell responses using KT2 cells. The overall study: cDNA was made from DNase-treated RNA using alpha and beta constant primers.

A single-stranded UMI oligo with SP2 sequence was ligated to cDNA 3' ends. First-round PCR used around 4 cycles and beta primers RC1.1 and RC1.2 covering TRBC1 and TRBC2. MiXCR was run by TCRdb on the UMI-ligation and nested PCR reads, yielding one entry per CDR3 protein. The sample includes fewer than 60,000 distinct CDR3 sequences, around 10% of them seen just once. Sequencing input: PBMCs spiked with cells of the T cell clone KT2. The source is a human donor.

This clonotype was seen ten or more times. V and J are TRBV11-3 and TRBJ2-2; 8 bases fit TRBD1. Germline CDR1 and CDR2: SGHNT and YENEEA. The J segment lost 2 bases and the V segment lost 6 bases, leaving 5 bases of the junction unmatched. CDR3 length equals 15 residues. The CDR3 loop is CASSPTGANTGELFF. The CDR3 nucleotides read TGTGCCAGCAGTCCGACAGGGGCCAACACCGGGGAGCTGTTTTTT.

This chain links TRBV12-3 or TRBV12-4 with TRBJ1-5; D is ambiguous. Trimming removed 7 bases at V and 0 bases at J, with 10 bases between. CDR3 length equals 14 residues. The CDR3 DNA follows: TGTGCCAGCACCACGGTGGATAGCAATCAGCCCCAGCATTTT. This gives the protein CASTTVDSNQPQHF.

The chain recombines TRBV5-6 with TRBJ2-7; D call uncertain. Germline V gives CDR1 SGHDT, CDR2 YYEEEE. The CDR3 is 13 residues long. V lost 1 base to trimming and J lost 5 bases, with 10 bases between them. The CDR3 region has the DNA TGTGCCAGCAGCTTGCAGCCGGGCCACGAGCAGTACTTC. Protein sequence: CASSLQPGHEQYF.

This clonotype was observed at least ten times. The gene calls are TRBV12-3 or TRBV12-4 and TRBJ1-4; 9 positions match TRBD1. There are 14 residues in the CDR3. The V and J ends lost 3 bases and 12 bases, in that order; junction bases with no gene match: 8. The CDR3 sequence is CASSFPGQGRELFF. The CDR3 coding sequence is TGTGCCAGCAGTTTTCCGGGACAGGGCCGGGAACTGTTTTTT.

V gene TRBV20-1 combines with J gene TRBJ1-4; 10 bases align to TRBD1. This CDR3 comprises 14 residues. The V gene's germline CDR1 is DFQATT and CDR2 SNEGSKA (reference sequence). V shed 5 bases, J shed 8 bases, and the junction held 8 bases outside the gene matches. Written as DNA, the CDR3 is TGCAGTGCTGGACCGGACAGGGGGGAAGAAAAACTGTTTTTT. It translates to CSAGPDRGEEKLFF.

J is TRBJ1-6 and V is TRBV15; the match to TRBD1 covers 12 bases. Germline-derived CDR1 and CDR2 are LNHNV and YYDKDF (reference sequence). There are 16 residues in the CDR3. The V gene end was trimmed by 3 bases and the J gene end by 15 bases; junction bases not matched to a gene: 12. This chain's CDR3 is CATSRRGGTGGLILHF. DNA of the CDR3: TGTGCCACCAGCAGGAGGGGAGGGACAGGGGGCCTAATCCTCCACTTT.

The rearrangement links TRBV4-3 to TRBJ1-1; D is perhaps TRBD1 (6 bases). Germline CDR1 and CDR2: LGHNA and YSLEER. Deletions cut 0 bases from V and 0 bases from J, with 8 bases between. The CDR3 runs 15 residues. The CDR3 reads CASSQDQGLNTEAFF. The CDR3 DNA is TGCGCCAGCAGCCAAGATCAGGGGTTGAACACTGAAGCTTTCTTT.

This clonotype was recorded a few times. The V gene is TRBV29-1, the J gene TRBJ1-3; D unresolved. From germline, CDR1 is SQVTM and CDR2 ANQGSEA. V was clipped by 3 bases and J by 0 bases, with 3 bases between them. This CDR3 has 12 amino acids. The CDR3 region has the DNA TGCAGCGTTGATATCTCTGGAAACACCATATATTTT. Its translation is CSVDISGNTIYF.

This clonotype was seen ten or more times. J is TRBJ2-7 and V is TRBV5-1, with D unclear. Trimming cost V 2 bases and J 3 bases, with 6 bases left between them. This CDR3 has 12 residues. CDR1 and CDR2 from the germline V gene are SGHRS and YFSETQ. CDR3 bases: TGCGCCAGCAGCTTAATTGGCTACGAGCAGTACTTC. Residues: CASSLIGYEQYF.

This clonotype showed up many times. This chain uses TRBV27 with TRBJ2-6; the D is unclear. CDR1 MNHEY and CDR2 SMNVEV come from the germline V gene (reference sequence). Between the trimmed V and J ends, which lost 2 bases and 4 bases, there was a span of 12 bases. The CDR3 spans 16 residues. The chain's CDR3 is CASSLDIQAGANVLTF. The CDR3 DNA reads TGTGCCAGCAGTTTAGACATTCAAGCCGGGGCCAACGTCCTGACTTTC.

The chain is built from TRBV11-2 and TRBJ1-5; no clear D. The ends were cut back, 3 bases at V and 9 bases at J, with 15 bases in the middle. This CDR3 is 14 amino acids long. Looked up from germline, CDR1 is SGHAT and CDR2 is FQNNGV. The CDR3 bases are TGTGCCAGCAGCTTCCTGACCCGGGAAGGGCCCCAGCATTTT. Amino acid sequence: CASSFLTREGPQHF. Full variable domain (outside the CDR3, taken from reference TRBV11-2 and TRBJ1-5): EAGVAQSPRYKIIEKRQSVAFWCNPISGHATLYWYQQILGQGPKLLIQFQNNGVVDDSQLPKDRFSAERLKGVDSTLKIQPAKLEDSAVYLCASSFLTREGPQHFGDGTRLSIL.

The chain joins TRBV11-2 to TRBJ1-2, with D perhaps TRBD1 (6 bases). This CDR3 has 16 residues. Germline CDR1 and CDR2: SGHAT and FQNNGV. Trimming stripped 5 bases from V and 3 bases from J, with 19 bases between. Written as DNA, the CDR3 is TGTGCCAGCAGCCCCGGGCAATGGGGGCCGGACTATGGCTACACCTTC. This codes for CASSPGQWGPDYGYTF.

This clonotype came up a few times. The V call is TRBV6-2 or TRBV6-3, the J call TRBJ2-7; the match to TRBD1 covers 10 bases. This CDR3 is 14 amino acids long. After removal of 5 bases from V and 5 bases from J, the junction contained 6 bases not matched to a gene. The germline V gene encodes CDR1 MNHEY and CDR2 SVGEGT. The CDR3 DNA reads TGTGCCAGCAGTCCTGAGGGGACAGGGGACGAGCAGTACTTC. Its protein product is CASSPEGTGDEQYF.

In this sample, this clonotype turned up a few times. This chain joins TRBV6-2 or TRBV6-3 and TRBJ1-2; 12 bases are a match to TRBD1. Unmatched junction bases numbered 4, after V lost 6 bases and J lost 2 bases. This CDR3 contains 15 residues. CDR1 is MNHEY and CDR2 is SVGEGT in the germline V gene. Written as DNA, the CDR3 is TGTGCCAGCAGCCCCGGGACAGGGGGCAACTATGGCTACACCTTC. Protein sequence: CASSPGTGGNYGYTF.

V and J are TRBV6-5 and TRBJ1-1; D remains unclear. This CDR3 has 12 residues. V lost 6 bases to trimming and J lost 4 bases, with 9 bases between them. CDR1 is MNHEY and CDR2 is SVGAGI in the germline V gene. In DNA, the CDR3 is TGTGCCAGCAGCCGTTCATCCACTGAAGCTTTCTTT. Translating gives CASSRSSTEAFF.

Turning to this clonotype: A much larger clone lies a single base off, so this may be a read error. CDR3 sequence: CASLAELAGFTDTRYF. CDR3 DNA: TGTGCCAGCTTGGCGGAGCTAGCGGGATTCACAGATACGCGGTATTTT. This sequence joins TRBV2 and TRBJ2-3; TRBD2 aligns across 9 bases. Looked up from germline, CDR1 is SNHLY and CDR2 is FYNNEI. The CDR3 has 16 residues.

The chain has TRBV2 and TRBJ2-3; 7 bases align to TRBD2. Germline V gene sequence: CDR1 SNHLY, CDR2 FYNNEI. V lost 3 bases, J lost 5 bases, and 17 bases stayed unmatched. CDR3 length: 18 amino acids. CDR3: CASSDGRWRELVLDTQYF. CDR3 in DNA: TGTGCCAGCAGTGACGGGAGGTGGCGGGAGCTGGTGTTAGATACGCAGTATTTT. Full variable domain (rest looked up from reference TRBV2 and TRBJ2-3): EPEVTQTPSHQVTQMGQEVILRCVPISNHLYFYWYRQILGQKVEFLVSFYNNEISEKSEIFDDQFSVERPDGSNFTLKIRSTKLEDSAMYFCASSDGRWRELVLDTQYFGPGTRLTVL.

This clonotype was observed at least ten times. The chain combines TRBV11-2 with TRBJ2-7, with 7 nucleotides matching TRBD1. Germline lookup yields CDR1 SGHAT and CDR2 FQNNGV. This CDR3 has 14 amino acids. The ends lost 4 bases at V and 1 base at J; junction bases unmatched: 4. The CDR3 DNA is TGTGCCAGCAGCTCGCCGGGACAGTCCTACGAGCAGTACTTC. This sequence encodes CASSSPGQSYEQYF. The entire variable domain, with the rest obtained from reference TRBV11-2 and TRBJ2-7, is as follows: EAGVAQSPRYKIIEKRQSVAFWCNPISGHATLYWYQQILGQGPKLLIQFQNNGVVDDSQLPKDRFSAERLKGVDSTLKIQPAKLEDSAVYLCASSSPGQSYEQYFGPGTRLTVT.

This clonotype was recorded at least ten times. This CDR3 is CASSLTSSYEQYF. CDR3 bases: TGTGCCAGCAGCTTAACTAGCTCCTACGAGCAGTACTTC. The chain links TRBV11-3 to TRBJ2-7; a weak D match, TRBD2 (5 bases). The V end lost 2 bases, the J end lost 0 bases, and 5 bases lay between the germline ends. The germline CDR1 and CDR2 sequences are SGHNT and YENEEA. This CDR3 is 13 amino acids long.

This chain uses TRBV20-1 with TRBJ2-7, with D tentatively TRBD2 (5 bases). Germline CDR1 is DFQATT and CDR2 is SNEGSKA (reference sequence). The CDR3 consists of 12 residues. The V gene lost 5 bases and the J gene lost 2 bases, with 10 bases spanning the gap. The CDR3 here is CSAPDGTYEQYF. The DNA of the CDR3 is TGCAGTGCTCCCGACGGGACCTACGAGCAGTACTTC.